One TCR beta chain is described in this entry. The CDR3 loop spans 15 amino acids. V was shortened by 3 bases and J by 2 bases, with 12 bases between the two germline ends. The V gene's germline CDR1 is ENHRY and CDR2 SYGVKD. TCR sequencing used cDNA made by reverse transcription of extracted RNA. Using immunoSEQ multiplex PCR, the repertoire was profiled, and TCRdb retains in-frame clones only, with some absent. The table shows 90,000 to 130,000 clones, with 55% to 70% occurring only once. This sample is part of a study of CD8+ T cells in alopecia areata. This chain connects TRBV10-3 to TRBJ2-3, with TRBD1 as a possible D gene (6 bases). Sequencing was carried out using NKG2D-low CD8+ T cells sorted from blood. This receptor was identified in a human donor with alopecia areata. In nucleotides, the CDR3 is TGTGCCATCAGTGAAACGGACAGAGACACAGATACGCAGTATTTT. It yields the protein CAISETDRDTDTQYF.